A single sample gave rise to the 25 T cell receptor beta chains below, sequenced in a study of regulatory T cells in long-lasting Graves disease. Time point described: persistent/refractory GD, antithyroid drugs over 5 years with positive TRAb. The TCR library was made from RNA extracted from PBMCs. Arm-PCR of CDR3 regions and iRepertoire HTBI primers were the basis on which TCR beta libraries were built. TCRdb reprocessed the multiplex PCR reads with MiXCR, giving one entry per CDR3 protein. The sample consists of hundreds of thousands of distinct CDR3 sequences, around 30% of them appearing once. This specimen was peripheral blood mononuclear cells (PBMCs), taken when the disease was refractory, from a patient treated with antithyroid drugs. The receptors derive from a female donor with Graves disease.

At least ten counts were recorded for this clonotype. The V call is TRBV9, the J call TRBJ1-4; tentatively, D is TRBD1 (6 bases). This CDR3 has 15 residues. From germline, CDR1 is SGDLS and CDR2 YYNGEE. The V end lost 3 bases, the J end lost 5 bases, and 14 bases lay between the germline ends. CDR3 region: CASSATGTMNEKLFF. CDR3 sequence (DNA): TGTGCCAGCAGCGCAACCGGGACAATGAATGAAAAACTGTTTTTT.

About this clonotype itself: A single base is all that separates this from a far larger clone, so a read error is likely. The chain carries TRBV15 and TRBJ2-1; D unresolved. V was pared by 0 bases and J by 10 bases, with 10 bases between. The CDR3 runs to 13 residues. CDR1 and CDR2 (germline): LNHNV, YYDKDF (reference sequence). CDR3 in DNA: TGTGCCACCAGCAGAGAAGTGATGTACGAGCAGTTCTTC. Its protein product is CATSREVMYEQFF. The full variable domain, with the rest looked up from reference TRBV15 and TRBJ2-1, is DAMVIQNPRYQVTQFGKPVTLSCSQTLNHNVMYWYQQKSSQAPKLLFHYYDKDFNNEADTPDNFQSRRPNTSFCFLDIRSPGLGDTAMYLCATSREVMYEQFFGPGTRLTVL.

The V call is TRBV27, the J call TRBJ2-7; TRBD2 is a possible D gene (5 bases). The CDR3 length is 14 residues. Per germline, CDR1 MNHEY and CDR2 SMNVEV (reference sequence). Trimming shortened V by 3 bases and J by 2 bases, and 11 bases separated the two germline ends. CDR3 residues: CASSFPGFPYEQYF. For the CDR3, the DNA is TGTGCCAGCAGTTTCCCGGGATTTCCCTACGAGCAGTACTTC.

This clonotype has a handful of counts. The J gene is TRBJ1-2, the V gene TRBV6-2 or TRBV6-3; D possibly corresponds to TRBD1 (6 bases). The germline V gene has CDR1 MNHEY and CDR2 SVGEGT. The CDR3 extends over 14 amino acids. V lost 5 bases and J lost 6, with 16 bases in between. The CDR3 bases are TGTGCCAGCAGTGAACTACAGGGTAGCCATGGCTACACCTTC. The encoded protein is CASSELQGSHGYTF.

This clonotype was seen a few times. This chain joins TRBV14 and TRBJ1-2; TRBD1 might be the D (5 bases). Germline CDR1 and CDR2: SGHDN and FVKESK. V lost 4 bases and J 8 bases, leaving 17 bases between the germline ends. The CDR3 has 14 amino acids. CDR3 protein: CASSRSQGWGGYTF. CDR3 nucleotide sequence: TGTGCCAGCAGCCGATCGCAGGGCTGGGGCGGCTACACCTTC.

This clonotype was seen at least ten times. The rearrangement uses TRBV12-3 or TRBV12-4 and TRBJ1-4, with D perhaps matching TRBD1 (5 bases). Trimming removed 5 bases from V and 8 bases from J, with 15 bases in between. The CDR3 contains 14 residues. The chain's CDR3 is CASSTHSGGEKLFF. CDR3 sequence (DNA): TGTGCCAGCAGTACCCACTCCGGGGGGGAAAAACTGTTTTTT.

This clonotype was found a few times. V usage is TRBV3-1 and J usage is TRBJ2-2; D gene unclear. This CDR3 is 16 amino acids long. Trimming cost V 5 bases and J 1 base, with 14 bases left between them. Per germline, CDR1 LGHDT and CDR2 YNNKEL (reference sequence). The CDR3 protein is CASSTNVNENTGELFF. CDR3 nucleotides: TGTGCCAGCAGCACAAACGTTAACGAGAACACCGGGGAGCTGTTTTTT.

Note on this clonotype: The missing conserved phenylalanine or tryptophan at the end of this CDR3 makes a read error likely. CDR3 nucleotides: TGTGCCAGCAGTTTAAACCATCTTTGGGCGCGGGGTTCTGAAGCTTTCTCT. It specifies CASSLNHLWARGSEAFS. V is TRBV12-3 or TRBV12-4 and J is TRBJ1-1; D unresolved. The CDR3 sequence is 17 residues long. Trimming removed 2 bases at V and 6 bases at J, with 22 bases between.

The chain carries TRBV7-9 and TRBJ1-2; D perhaps matches TRBD1 (5 bases). Trimming pared 5 bases from V and 4 bases from J, leaving 14 bases between. CDR3 length: 14 residues. CDR1 and CDR2 from the germline V gene are SEHNR and FQNEAQ (reference sequence). CDR3 sequence: CASSAAGGIYGYTF. CDR3 in DNA: TGTGCCAGCAGCGCCGCTGGGGGAATCTATGGCTACACCTTC.

This chain joins TRBV7-9 and TRBJ1-5; unclear D gene. Germline CDR1 is SEHNR and CDR2 is FQNEAQ (reference sequence). V shed 3 bases and J shed 7 bases, with 10 bases lying between them. The CDR3 loop spans 13 amino acids. This CDR3 reads CASSFDNQQPQHF. As DNA, the CDR3 is TGTGCCAGCAGCTTCGACAATCAACAGCCCCAGCATTTT.

This clonotype appeared a few times. The chain carries TRBV6-2 or TRBV6-3 and TRBJ1-5; 7 positions match TRBD1. V dropped 5 bases and J dropped 1; count of bases not matched to a gene: 14. CDR1 MNHEY and CDR2 SVGEGT come from the germline V gene. CDR3 length: 18 residues. The CDR3 loop is CASSPGWDSGRSNQPQHF. In DNA, the CDR3 is TGTGCCAGCAGTCCAGGGTGGGACAGCGGGAGGAGCAATCAGCCCCAGCATTTT.

Concerning this clonotype: This CDR3 is missing its conserved last phenylalanine or tryptophan, likely due to a read error. The rearrangement joins TRBV6-1 to TRBJ2-7; either TRBD1 or TRBD2 may supply D (5 bases each). This CDR3 spans 13 amino acids. Looked up from germline, CDR1 is MNHNS and CDR2 is SASEGT. V shed 6 bases and J shed 2 bases, with 11 bases lying between them. The CDR3 is CASRRDATYEQYS. CDR3 in DNA: TGTGCCAGCAGGAGGGACGCGACCTACGAGCAGTACTCC.

This sequence joins TRBV20-1 and TRBJ1-2; D is perhaps TRBD1 (6 bases). CDR1 DFQATT and CDR2 SNEGSKA come from the germline V gene (reference sequence). This CDR3 has 14 residues. V was pared by 4 bases and J by 6 bases, with 18 bases between. Written as DNA, the CDR3 is TGCAGTGCTATGGTGGGGGGCGCGGGAGATGGCTACACCTTC. Protein product: CSAMVGGAGDGYTF.

The J gene is TRBJ2-7, the V gene TRBV14, with 9 bases identical to TRBD2. Germline CDR1 reads SGHDN; CDR2 reads FVKESK. With 0 bases clipped from V and 13 bases from J, the junction kept 10 bases outside the gene matches. The CDR3 loop spans 14 amino acids. The CDR3 DNA sequence: TGTGCCAGCAGCCAAGATCGCGGGAGGGCCGGGGTATACTTC. The encoded protein is CASSQDRGRAGVYF. Combining the CDR3 with reference TRBV14 and TRBJ2-7 gives the whole variable domain EAGVTQFPSHSVIEKGQTVTLRCDPISGHDNLYWYRRVMGKEIKFLLHFVKESKQDESGMPNNRFLAERTGGTYSTLKVQPAELEDSGVYFCASSQDRGRAGVYFGPGTRLTVT.

The V gene is TRBV5-1, the J gene TRBJ2-3; 11 positions agree with TRBD2. This CDR3 has 19 amino acids. The germline CDR1 and CDR2 sequences are SGHRS and YFSETQ. The J segment lost 2 bases and the V segment lost 0 bases, leaving 11 bases of the junction unmatched. The CDR3: CASSLGGGPGLAVTDTQYF. The CDR3 DNA reads as TGCGCCAGCAGCTTGGGGGGGGGTCCGGGACTAGCGGTCACAGATACGCAGTATTTT.

This chain connects TRBV20-1 to TRBJ1-2; no clear D. The CDR3 consists of 13 residues. Deletions cut 2 bases from V and 8 bases from J, with 15 bases between. Germline values: CDR1 DFQATT, CDR2 SNEGSKA (reference sequence). The CDR3 reads CSARNPGVRGYTF. The CDR3 nucleotides read TGCAGTGCTAGAAACCCCGGGGTACGGGGCTACACCTTC.

CDR3 protein: CASSTQGMSEQYF. The CDR3 DNA reads as TGTGCCAGCAGTACACAGGGGATGAGCGAGCAGTACTTC. The gene calls are TRBV27 and TRBJ2-7; 7 bases are a match to TRBD1. The germline gives CDR1 MNHEY, CDR2 SMNVEV (reference sequence). This CDR3 contains 13 residues. Unmatched junction bases numbered 7, after V lost 5 bases and J lost 6 bases.

This clonotype was seen repeatedly, ten times or more. This chain uses TRBV28 with TRBJ1-1; weak D call: TRBD1 (5 bases). Trimming shortened V by 7 bases and J by 6 bases, and 18 bases separated the two germline ends. CDR3 length: 14 amino acids. From germline, CDR1 is MDHEN and CDR2 SYDVKM. For the CDR3, the DNA is TGTGCCAGCACACCGGGACCCTTGTTGGCTGAAGCTTTCTTT. It specifies CASTPGPLLAEAFF.

The chain has TRBV29-1 and TRBJ1-1; 7 bases align to TRBD1. The CDR3 contains 12 residues. V lost 0 bases to trimming and J lost 12 bases; unmatched junction nucleotides: 7. CDR1 is SQVTM and CDR2 is ANQGSEA in the germline V gene. CDR3: CSVEDQDREPFF. The DNA of the CDR3 is TGCAGCGTTGAAGATCAAGACAGGGAACCTTTCTTT.

This clonotype showed up just a few times. This chain connects TRBV2 to TRBJ1-5; D possibly corresponds to TRBD1 (5 bases). Germline CDR1 reads SNHLY; CDR2 reads FYNNEI. The CDR3 runs to 17 residues. The V end was cut by 6 bases, the J end by 0 bases, with 18 bases between. This CDR3 reads CASSPGTRSFSNQPQHF. CDR3 bases: TGTGCCAGCAGCCCGGGGACCAGGAGTTTTAGCAATCAGCCCCAGCATTTT.

This clonotype was seen many times. The chain couples TRBV5-4 to TRBJ1-2; a possible D gene is TRBD1 (5 bases). This CDR3 comprises 14 residues. CDR1 is SGHNT and CDR2 is YYREEE in the germline V gene (reference sequence). The V end was cut by 2 bases, the J end by 7 bases, with 15 bases between. The CDR3 DNA follows: TGTGCCAGCAGCTTAGATCTGGGGGGAAGTGGCTACACCTTC. Protein: CASSLDLGGSGYTF.

J is TRBJ1-1 and V is TRBV12-3 or TRBV12-4; D call uncertain. Trimming left V 8 bases short and J 8 bases short, with 15 bases between. The CDR3 spans 12 residues. The CDR3 sequence: CASSKLGREAFF. The CDR3 region has the DNA TGTGCCAGCTCGAAGCTAGGGAGGGAAGCTTTCTTT.

This clonotype was picked up many times. The chain is built from TRBV6-5 and TRBJ1-1; 7 bases map to TRBD1. J gave up 1 base and V 4 bases, and 3 bases lay outside the gene matches. This CDR3 is built from 14 residues. CDR1 and CDR2 (germline): MNHEY, SVGAGI. The CDR3 sequence is CASSWGQPNTEAFF. CDR3 bases: TGTGCCAGCAGTTGGGGACAGCCGAACACTGAAGCTTTCTTT.

This clonotype showed up just a few times. The V call is TRBV27, the J call TRBJ2-7, with D possibly being TRBD1 (6 bases). The CDR3 has 16 residues. In germline, CDR1 is MNHEY, CDR2 SMNVEV (reference sequence). V shed 3 bases and J shed 3 bases, with 18 bases lying between them. The CDR3 DNA is TGTGCCAGCAGTTTTGGGGGCTCTTTCACTAACTACGAGCAGTACTTC. It encodes CASSFGGSFTNYEQYF.

This clonotype appeared a few times. The chain combines TRBV7-3 with TRBJ2-7; TRBD1 or TRBD2 may be the D gene (5 bases each). Per germline, CDR1 SGHTA and CDR2 FQGTGA. This CDR3 has 13 residues. Trimming left V 6 bases short and J 0 bases short, with 9 bases between. The CDR3 here is CASRYGTSYEQYF. Here the CDR3 DNA reads TGTGCCAGCAGGTATGGGACCTCCTACGAGCAGTACTTC.